The rows below give T cell receptor beta chains drawn from one sample of a study of identical twins. Using its own MiXCR run on the 5' RACE reads, TCRdb lists one record per CDR3 protein. This table holds 700,000 to 950,000 distinct CDR3 sequences, about 12% found once. In addition, the sample was reused for a study of yellow fever vaccine responses in identical twins.

Material: PBMCs. Every receptor here comes from a woman between 18 and 29 years old in good health. The CDR3 runs from the conserved cysteine through the conserved F or W. A D gene is named only where the DNA matches it firmly. Only part of the rows carry a size: once, few, many, or a class if the clone is expanded.

>TRBJ2-5|TRBV2|NA|NA
TGTGCCAGCAGTACGGAAGGACTATCACAAGAGACCCAGTACTTC
CASSTEGLSQETQYF
>TRBJ2-7|TRBV19|NA|NA
TGTGCCAGTGGAGGTTGGTACGAGCAGTACTTC
CASGGWYEQYF
>TRBJ2-6|TRBV12-3/TRBV12-4|NA|many
TGTGCCAGCAGTTTGCCCGAATCTGGGGCCAACGTCCTGACTTTC
CASSLPESGANVLTF
>TRBJ2-7|TRBV20-1|TRBD2|many
TGCAGTGCTAAAATAGCGGGAGTCTACGAGCAGTACTTC
CSAKIAGVYEQYF
>TRBJ2-1|TRBV24-1|NA|few
TGTGCCACCAGTGATCCTAACCGGGGTGACAATGAGCAGTTCTTC
CATSDPNRGDNEQFF
>TRBJ2-1|TRBV10-3|NA|NA
TGTGCCATCAAGGGACTGTTCAATGAGCAGTTCTTC
CAIKGLFNEQFF
>TRBJ1-5|TRBV12-3/TRBV12-4|NA|NA
TGTGCCAGCACCCATGCAATGGCTAGGCCCCAGCATTTT
CASTHAMARPQHF
>TRBJ1-1|TRBV29-1|NA|few
TGCAGCGTTGAGGGCGTTGCTGAAGCTTTCTTT
CSVEGVAEAFF
>TRBJ2-7|TRBV7-8|NA|few
TGTGCCAGCAGCTTAGAGGCAAGGGCTCAAGAGCAGTACTTC
CASSLEARAQEQYF
>TRBJ2-5|TRBV5-1|TRBD2|NA
TGCGCCAGCAGCCAGCGGACTAGCGGAAACCAAGAGACCCAGTACTTC
CASSQRTSGNQETQYF
>TRBJ1-1|TRBV11-2|NA|NA
TGTGCCAGCAGCTCCTCAGCAGGTCGAGCTTTCTTT
CASSSSAGRAFF
>TRBJ1-4|TRBV4-1|TRBD1|NA
TGCGCCAGCAGCCAAGGGACAGGGGGCAAAGAAAAACTGTTTTTT
CASSQGTGGKEKLFF
>TRBJ2-1|TRBV3-1|NA|NA
TGTGCCAGCAGCCATTCCCCCGGCCCCTACAATGAGCAGTTCTTC
CASSHSPGPYNEQFF
>TRBJ1-4|TRBV9|TRBD1|many
TGTGCCAGCAGCGCTGGACAGGGATATGAAAAACTGTTTTTT
CASSAGQGYEKLFF
>TRBJ1-1|TRBV2|TRBD1|NA
TGTGCCAGCAGTGAACGAGGGACAGGGGGTCTTATGAACACTGAAGCTTTCTTT
CASSERGTGGLMNTEAFF
>TRBJ1-1|TRBV7-9|NA|few
TGTGCCAGCAGCTTAGCCCCCCCCACTGAAGCTTTCTTT
CASSLAPPTEAFF
>TRBJ2-7|TRBV20-1|TRBD2|few
TGCAGTGCTCTAGCGGGGGGCTCCTACGAGCAGTACTTC
CSALAGGSYEQYF
>TRBJ1-4|TRBV12-3/TRBV12-4|NA|many
TGTGCCAGCAGCCCCGCGTCAGAAATTACTGGAAAACTGTTTTTT
CASSPASEITGKLFF
>TRBJ1-1|TRBV7-8|TRBD1|NA
TGTGCCAGCAGCTTACGAGGACAGGTCTTTAACACTGAAGCTTTCTTT
CASSLRGQVFNTEAFF
>TRBJ2-3|TRBV21-1|NA|few
TGTGCCAGCAGCAAAGGAGGGGGGGCGCATGTCACAGATACGCAGTATTTT
CASSKGGGAHVTDTQYF
>TRBJ2-1|TRBV20-1|TRBD1|many
TGCAGTGCTAGACAGGGGGCCACCTACAATGAGCAGTTCTTC
CSARQGATYNEQFF
>TRBJ2-3|TRBV12-3/TRBV12-4|NA|many
TGTGCCAGCAGTTTATCGTCGACAGGACAGAGCACAGATACGCAGTATTTT
CASSLSSTGQSTDTQYF
>TRBJ2-7|TRBV4-2|NA|few
TGTGCCAGCAGCCAAGTTCGGGAAAGCGAGCAGTACTTC
CASSQVRESEQYF
>TRBJ2-3|TRBV20-1|TRBD1|few
TGCAGTGCATGGACCGGGACAGGACTCACAGATACGCAGTATTTT
CSAWTGTGLTDTQYF
>TRBJ1-1|TRBV5-5|TRBD1|many
TGTGCCAGCAGCCTACAGGGGGCAGTCGGCACTGAAGCTTTCTTT
CASSLQGAVGTEAFF
>TRBJ2-3|TRBV24-1|NA|few
TGTGCCACCAGTTTGGCAGTGTCAGATACGCAGTATTTT
CATSLAVSDTQYF